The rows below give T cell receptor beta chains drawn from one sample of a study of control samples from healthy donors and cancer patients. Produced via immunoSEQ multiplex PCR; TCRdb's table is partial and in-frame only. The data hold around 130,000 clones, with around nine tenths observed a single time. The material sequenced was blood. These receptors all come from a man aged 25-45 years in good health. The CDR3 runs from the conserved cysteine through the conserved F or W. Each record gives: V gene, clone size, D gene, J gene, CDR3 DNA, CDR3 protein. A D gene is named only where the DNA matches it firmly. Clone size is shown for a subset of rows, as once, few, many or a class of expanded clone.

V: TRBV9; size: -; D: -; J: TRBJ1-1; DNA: TGTGCCAGCAGCGCGGTGACAGTGAACACTGAAGCTTTCTTT; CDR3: CASSAVTVNTEAFF
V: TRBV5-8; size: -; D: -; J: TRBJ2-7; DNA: TGTGCCAGCAGCTTGGGGGCACTCAGCGAGCAGTACTTC; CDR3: CASSLGALSEQYF
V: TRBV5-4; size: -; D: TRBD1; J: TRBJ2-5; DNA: TGTGCCAGCAGCCCTGACAGGGGCCAAGAGACCCAGTACTTC; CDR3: CASSPDRGQETQYF
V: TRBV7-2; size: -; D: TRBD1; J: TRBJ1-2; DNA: TGTGCCAGCAGCCTAGAACAGGGGGCGCTTGGCTACACCTTC; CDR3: CASSLEQGALGYTF
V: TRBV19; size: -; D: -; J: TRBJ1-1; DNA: TGTGCCAGTAGTGGGGACCTTACGAACACTGAAGCTTTCTTT; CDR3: CASSGDLTNTEAFF
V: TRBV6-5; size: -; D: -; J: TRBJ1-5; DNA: TGTGCCAGCAGCCGTCTGGGGAGAGGCAATCAGCCCCAGCATTTT; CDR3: CASSRLGRGNQPQHF
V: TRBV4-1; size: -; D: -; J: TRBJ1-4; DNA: TGCGCCAGCAGTGGGACTTCTGCAACTAATGAAAAACTGTTTTTT; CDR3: CASSGTSATNEKLFF
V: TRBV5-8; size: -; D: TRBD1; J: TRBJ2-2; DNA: TGTGCCAGCAGCTGGGGACAGGTGAACACCGGGGAGCTGTTTTTT; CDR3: CASSWGQVNTGELFF
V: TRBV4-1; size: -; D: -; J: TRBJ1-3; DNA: TGCGCCAGCAGCCAAGAAAGGACCCGAAACACCATATATTTT; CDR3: CASSQERTRNTIYF
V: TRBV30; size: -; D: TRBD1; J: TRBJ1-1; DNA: TGTGCCTGGAGTCGGCAGGGGGACACTGAAGCTTTCTTT; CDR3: CAWSRQGDTEAFF
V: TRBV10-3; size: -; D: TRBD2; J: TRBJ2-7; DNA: TGTGCCATCAGTGAGTCACGGGGGGTGAGGGACGAGCAGTACTTC; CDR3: CAISESRGVRDEQYF
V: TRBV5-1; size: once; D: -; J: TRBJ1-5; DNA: TGCGCCAGCAGCCCTGACAGTTATAATCAGCCCCAGCATTTT; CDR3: CASSPDSYNQPQHF
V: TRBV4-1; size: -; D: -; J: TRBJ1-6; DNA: TGCGCCAGCAGCCAGAGAATGGGGCTCGTGGCCTATAATTCACCCCTCCACTTT; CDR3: CASSQRMGLVAYNSPLHF
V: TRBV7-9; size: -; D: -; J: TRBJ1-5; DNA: TGTGCCAGCAGCTGGGGGGCAGATTATAGCAATCAGCCCCAGCATTTT; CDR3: CASSWGADYSNQPQHF
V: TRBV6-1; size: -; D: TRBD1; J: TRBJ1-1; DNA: TGTGCCAGCAGTGAACGAGGGGGCGATGCTGAAGCTTTCTTT; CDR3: CASSERGGDAEAFF
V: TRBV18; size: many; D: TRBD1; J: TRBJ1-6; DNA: TGTGCCAGCTCACGGGGGACAGGGGCCAGGCCCCTCCACTTT; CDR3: CASSRGTGARPLHF
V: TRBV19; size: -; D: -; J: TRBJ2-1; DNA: TGTGCCAGTAGTATAGATGGACGGGCAAGCTCCTACAATGAGCAGTTCTTC; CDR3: CASSIDGRASSYNEQFF
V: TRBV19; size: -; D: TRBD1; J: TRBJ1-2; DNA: TGTGCCAGTAGTTTCGACAGGGGGTATGGCTACACCTTC; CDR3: CASSFDRGYGYTF
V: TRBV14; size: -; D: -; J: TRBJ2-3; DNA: TGTGCCAGCAGCCGCACAGATACGCAGTATTTT; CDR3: CASSRTDTQYF
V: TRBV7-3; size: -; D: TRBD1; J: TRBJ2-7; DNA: TGTGCCAGCAGCCCGGGACAGCTGAGCTCCTACGAGCAGTACTTC; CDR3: CASSPGQLSSYEQYF
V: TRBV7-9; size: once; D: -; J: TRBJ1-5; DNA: TGTGCCAGCAGCTTAGATGACAAAGGAGGAAATCAGCCCCAGCATTTT; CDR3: CASSLDDKGGNQPQHF
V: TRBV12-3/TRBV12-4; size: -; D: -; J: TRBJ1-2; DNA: TGTGCCAGCAGTTTTAGGGTAGCGGGCTACACCTTC; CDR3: CASSFRVAGYTF
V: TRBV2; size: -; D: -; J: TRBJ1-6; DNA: TGTGCCAGCAGTACCTCGGAGGCCTCTAATTCACCCCTCCACTTT; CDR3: CASSTSEASNSPLHF
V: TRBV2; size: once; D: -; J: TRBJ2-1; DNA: TGTGCCAGCAGTGACGAACTCCTGCAGTTCTTC; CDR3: CASSDELLQFF
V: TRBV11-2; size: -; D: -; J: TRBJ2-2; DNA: TGTGCCAGCGGTGGAGGCAGGGGTTACGGGGGCACCGGGGAGCTGTTTTTT; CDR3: CASGGGRGYGGTGELFF
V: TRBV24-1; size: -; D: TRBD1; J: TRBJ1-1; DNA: TGTGCCACCAGTGAATCGGACAGGGGGAGAACAGGTGAAGCTTTCTTT; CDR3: CATSESDRGRTGEAFF
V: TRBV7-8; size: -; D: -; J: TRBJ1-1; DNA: TGTGCCAGCAGCTTGGCAGGGATTAACACTGAAGCTTTCTTT; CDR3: CASSLAGINTEAFF
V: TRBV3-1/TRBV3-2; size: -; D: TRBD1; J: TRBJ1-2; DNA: TGTGCCAGCACCCAGACAGGGACCTATGGCTACACCTTC; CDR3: CASTQTGTYGYTF
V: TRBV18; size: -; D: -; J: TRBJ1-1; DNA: TGTGCCAGCTCACCTGGGGGGTCGGCTGAAGCTTTCTTT; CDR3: CASSPGGSAEAFF
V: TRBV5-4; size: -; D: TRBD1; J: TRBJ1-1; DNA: TGTGCCAGCAGCTTTCGACAGGGTGGGACTGAAGCTTTCTTT; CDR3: CASSFRQGGTEAFF
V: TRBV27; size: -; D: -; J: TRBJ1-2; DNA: TGTGCCAGCAGTCCCCGCGGGGGGGACCTAATAATCTATGGCTACACCTTC; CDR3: CASSPRGGDLIIYGYTF
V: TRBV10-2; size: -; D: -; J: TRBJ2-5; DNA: TGCGCCAGCAGTGTTGGGGGTCAAGAGACCCAGTACTTC; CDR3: CASSVGGQETQYF
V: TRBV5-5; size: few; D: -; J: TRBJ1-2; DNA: TGTGCCAGCAGCTTGGTAGGGAGAGACCAGGGAGCAGGGACCTTC; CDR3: CASSLVGRDQGAGTF
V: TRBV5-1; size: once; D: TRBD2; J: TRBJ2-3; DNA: TGCGCCAGCAGCTCTACCGGGACTACCCGCACAGATACGCAGTATTTT; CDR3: CASSSTGTTRTDTQYF
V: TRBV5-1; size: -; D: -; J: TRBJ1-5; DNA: TGCGCCAGCAGCTTGGGAGACGATCAGCCCCAGCATTTT; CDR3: CASSLGDDQPQHF
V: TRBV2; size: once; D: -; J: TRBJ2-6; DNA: TGTGCCAGCAGTGGGACATCCTTTTCTGGGGCCAACGTCCTGACTTTC; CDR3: CASSGTSFSGANVLTF
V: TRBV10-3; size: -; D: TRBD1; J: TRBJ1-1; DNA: TGTGCCATCACCAGGGGGACTGAAGCTTTCTTT; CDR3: CAITRGTEAFF
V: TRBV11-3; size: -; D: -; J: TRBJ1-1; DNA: TGTGCCAGCAGCTTAGGGAGGGGGGGTCACACTGAAGCTTTCTTT; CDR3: CASSLGRGGHTEAFF
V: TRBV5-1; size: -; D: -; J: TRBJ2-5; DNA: TGCGCCAGCAGCTTGGAGGGGGGGGGCCAAGAGACCCAGTACTTC; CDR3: CASSLEGGGQETQYF
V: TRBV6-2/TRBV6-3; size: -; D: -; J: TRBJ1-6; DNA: TGTGCCAGCAGTTGGACTGGGGCAAATTCACCCCTCCACTTT; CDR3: CASSWTGANSPLHF
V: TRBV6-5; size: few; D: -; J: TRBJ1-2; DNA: TGTGCCAGCAGTCCCCGCGGGGGCAACTATGGCTACACCTTC; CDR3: CASSPRGGNYGYTF